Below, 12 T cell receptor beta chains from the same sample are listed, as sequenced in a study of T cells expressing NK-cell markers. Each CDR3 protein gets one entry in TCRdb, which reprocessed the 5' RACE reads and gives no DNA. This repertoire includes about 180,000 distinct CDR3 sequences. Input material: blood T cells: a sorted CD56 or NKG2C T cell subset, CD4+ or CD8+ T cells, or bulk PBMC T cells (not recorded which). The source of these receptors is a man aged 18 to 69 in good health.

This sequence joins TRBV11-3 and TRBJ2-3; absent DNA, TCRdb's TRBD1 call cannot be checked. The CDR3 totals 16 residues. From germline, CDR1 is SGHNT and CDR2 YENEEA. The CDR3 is CASSLDRGFQSDTQYF.

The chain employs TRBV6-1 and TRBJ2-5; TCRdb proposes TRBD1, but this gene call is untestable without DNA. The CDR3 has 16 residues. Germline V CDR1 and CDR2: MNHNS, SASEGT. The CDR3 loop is CASSEQSGQGAETQYF.

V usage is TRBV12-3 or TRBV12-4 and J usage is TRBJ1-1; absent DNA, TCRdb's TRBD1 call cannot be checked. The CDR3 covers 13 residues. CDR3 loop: CASTGPQGREAFF.

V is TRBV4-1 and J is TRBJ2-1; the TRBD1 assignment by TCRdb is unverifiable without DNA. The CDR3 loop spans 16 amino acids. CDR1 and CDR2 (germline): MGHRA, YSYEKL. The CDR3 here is CASSQHPGGNYNEQFF.

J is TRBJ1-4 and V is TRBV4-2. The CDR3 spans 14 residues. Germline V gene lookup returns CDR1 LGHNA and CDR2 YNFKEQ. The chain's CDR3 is CASSLRTANEKLFF.

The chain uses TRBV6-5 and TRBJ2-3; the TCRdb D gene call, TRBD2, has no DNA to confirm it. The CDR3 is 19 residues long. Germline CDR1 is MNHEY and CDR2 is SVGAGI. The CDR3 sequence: CASSYATSGGFVVTDTQYF.

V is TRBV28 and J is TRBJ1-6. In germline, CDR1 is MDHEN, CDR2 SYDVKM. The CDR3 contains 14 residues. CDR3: CASSLTAYNSPLHF.

The CDR3 sequence is CASSHRSSPGEQYF. This chain connects TRBV2 to TRBJ2-7; TCRdb names TRBD1, which stays unverified in the absence of DNA. CDR1 is SNHLY, CDR2 FYNNEI, per germline. CDR3 length: 14 amino acids.

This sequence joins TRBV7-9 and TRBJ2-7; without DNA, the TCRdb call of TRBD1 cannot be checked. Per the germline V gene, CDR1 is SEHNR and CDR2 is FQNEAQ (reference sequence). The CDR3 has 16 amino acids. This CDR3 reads CASSLGPGQGSYEQYF.

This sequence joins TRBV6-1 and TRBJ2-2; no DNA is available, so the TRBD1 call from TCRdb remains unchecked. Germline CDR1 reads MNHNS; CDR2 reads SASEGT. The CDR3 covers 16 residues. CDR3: CASRSGTETNTGELFF.

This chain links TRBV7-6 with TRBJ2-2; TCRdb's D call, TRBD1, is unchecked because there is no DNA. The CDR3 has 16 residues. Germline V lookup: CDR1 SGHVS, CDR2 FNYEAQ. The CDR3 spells CASSNPGTGTTGELFF. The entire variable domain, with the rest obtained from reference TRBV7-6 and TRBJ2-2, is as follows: GAGVSQSPRYKVTKRGQDVALRCDPISGHVSLYWYRQALGQGPEFLTYFNYEAQQDKSGLPNDRFSAERPEGSISTLTIQRTEQRDSAMYRCASSNPGTGTTGELFFGEGSRLTVL.

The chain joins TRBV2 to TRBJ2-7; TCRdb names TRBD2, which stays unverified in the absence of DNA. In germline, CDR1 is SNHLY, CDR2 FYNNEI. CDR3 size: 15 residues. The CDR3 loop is CASRPATSLIYEQYF.